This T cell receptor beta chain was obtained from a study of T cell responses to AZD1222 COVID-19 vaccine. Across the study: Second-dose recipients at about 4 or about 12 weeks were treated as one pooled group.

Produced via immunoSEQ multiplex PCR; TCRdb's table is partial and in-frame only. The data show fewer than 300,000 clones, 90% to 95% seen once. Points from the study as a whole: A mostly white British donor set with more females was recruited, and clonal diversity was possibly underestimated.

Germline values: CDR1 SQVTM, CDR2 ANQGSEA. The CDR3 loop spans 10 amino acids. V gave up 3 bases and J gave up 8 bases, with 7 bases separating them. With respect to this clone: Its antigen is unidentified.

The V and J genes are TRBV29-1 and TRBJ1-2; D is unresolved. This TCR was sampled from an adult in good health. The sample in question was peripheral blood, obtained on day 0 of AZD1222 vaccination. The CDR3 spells CSVDDYGYTF. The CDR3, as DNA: TGCAGCGTTGATGATTACGGCTACACCTTC.